This T cell receptor (beta chain) is from a study of blood T cell repertoires in COVID-19. This clone was detected only once. Produced via immunoSEQ multiplex PCR; TCRdb's table is partial and in-frame only. The sample shows fewer than 250,000 clones, around 79% of them seen only once. Germline-derived CDR1 and CDR2 are MNHEY and SVGAGI. CDR3 length: 14 residues. V shed 8 bases, J shed 5 bases, and the junction held 10 bases outside the gene matches. The chain employs TRBV6-5 and TRBJ2-3; 7 bases match TRBD1. Sample: peripheral blood. This TCR was sampled from a woman aged 45-65 years with acute or convalescent COVID-19. CDR3 protein: CASDLGGGGDTQYF. As DNA, the CDR3 is TGTGCCAGCGATCTAGGGGGCGGTGGAGATACGCAGTATTTT.